Below are 16 T cell receptor beta chains sequenced from a single sample in a study of blood T cell repertoires in COVID-19. Sequenced by immunoSEQ multiplex PCR; TCRdb stores in-frame clones only, minus some. The sample includes about 84,000 clones, roughly 96% of them seen just once. Sequenced input: peripheral blood. The receptors here all came from a human donor with active COVID-19. The donor label of this sample is uncertain.

CDR3 in amino acids: CASSPTTGQNYGYTF. The CDR3 DNA follows: TGTGCCAGCAGCCCGACGACGGGACAGAACTATGGCTACACCTTC. The genes are TRBV7-8 and TRBJ1-2; 7 nucleotides align to TRBD1. J was trimmed by 2 bases and V by 5 bases; bases with no gene match: 8. CDR1 is SGHVS and CDR2 is FQNEAQ in the germline V gene. This CDR3 has 15 amino acids.

This sequence joins TRBV28 and TRBJ2-1; D not resolved. V lost 4 bases to trimming and J lost 7 bases, with 11 bases between them. Germline CDR1 reads MDHEN; CDR2 reads SYDVKM. This CDR3 contains 13 residues. CDR3 nucleotide sequence: TGTGCCAGCAGTTCCCTCACGGTTAATGAGCAGTTCTTC. This sequence encodes CASSSLTVNEQFF. The variable domain in full, completed from reference TRBV28 and TRBJ2-1, reads DVKVTQSSRYLVKRTGEKVFLECVQDMDHENMFWYRQDPGLGLRLIYFSYDVKMKEKGDIPEGYSVSREKKERFSLILESASTNQTSMYLCASSSLTVNEQFFGPGTRLTVL.

CDR3 nucleotide sequence: TGTGCCAGCACCATACAGGGGGCTGGGTGCAATCAGCCCCAGCATTTT. Translated, it gives CASTIQGAGCNQPQHF. J is TRBJ1-5 and V is TRBV21-1; TRBD1, as called in the table, went unchecked against the DNA. TRBV21-1 is termed a pseudogene. The CDR3 runs to 16 residues.

This clone was recorded only once. This chain connects TRBV27 to TRBJ2-7; perhaps TRBD2 as D (6 bases). Trimming removed 5 bases from V and 4 bases from J, with 15 bases in between. The CDR3 spans 14 residues. Germline assignment: CDR1 MNHEY and CDR2 SMNVEV (reference sequence). The CDR3, as DNA: TGTGCCAGCAGTCTAACCCGGGACTTATACGAGCAGTACTTC. As protein: CASSLTRDLYEQYF.

The chain joins TRBV27 to TRBJ2-7; 7 bases line up with TRBD2. Unmatched junction bases numbered 12, after V lost 7 bases and J lost 3 bases. Germline CDR1 reads MNHEY; CDR2 reads SMNVEV (reference sequence). The CDR3 sequence is 15 residues long. The CDR3 region is CASTPRGRGNYEQYF. The CDR3 nucleotides read TGTGCCAGCACCCCTCGGGGGAGGGGCAACTACGAGCAGTACTTC.

J is TRBJ1-1 and V is TRBV5-1; 7 positions match TRBD1. The ends lost 1 base at V and 5 bases at J; junction bases unmatched: 5. The germline CDR1 and CDR2 sequences are SGHRS and YFSETQ. This CDR3 has 14 amino acids. The CDR3 reads CASSLPSGGTEAFF. The CDR3 DNA reads as TGCGCCAGCAGCTTGCCGTCAGGGGGTACTGAAGCTTTCTTT.

This clone was counted once. The V call is TRBV2, the J call TRBJ2-2; 7 nucleotides agree with TRBD1. Per the germline V gene, CDR1 is SNHLY and CDR2 is FYNNEI. Losses at the gene ends were 8 bases for V and 4 bases for J; bases not matched to a gene: 7. CDR3 length equals 14 residues. The CDR3 region is CASVRAGGTGELFF. The CDR3 DNA reads as TGTGCCAGCGTCAGGGCAGGGGGCACCGGGGAGCTGTTTTTT.

The chain employs TRBV9 and TRBJ2-3; TRBD1 aligns across 10 bases. Germline CDR1 reads SGDLS; CDR2 reads YYNGEE. CDR3 size: 16 residues. Germline trimming cut 3 bases from V and 3 bases from J; bases unmatched to any gene: 7. This chain's CDR3 is CASSEQTGGATDTQYF. CDR3 coding DNA: TGTGCCAGCAGCGAACAGACAGGGGGCGCAACAGATACGCAGTATTTT.

The CDR3 coding sequence is TGTGCCAGCAGCCCCACAGGGGAAGTGGGAAATGGCTATGGCTACACCTTC. It is translated as CASSPTGEVGNGYGYTF. The chain employs TRBV3-1 (or the pseudogene TRBV3-2) and TRBJ1-2; the match to TRBD1 covers 7 bases. The CDR3 has 17 amino acids. Germline V gene sequence: CDR1 LGHDT, CDR2 YNNKEL (reference sequence). J gave up 4 bases and V 4 bases, and 15 bases lay outside the gene matches.

The chain employs TRBV6-5 and TRBJ2-7; 7 nucleotides line up with TRBD2. The CDR3 is made up of 16 amino acids. With V trimmed by 4 bases and J by 3 bases, 12 bases remained unmatched. The V gene's germline CDR1 is MNHEY and CDR2 SVGAGI. The CDR3 bases are TGTGCCAGCAGTTCCAGCGGGACGCCCCCCCTCTACGAGCAGTACTTC. It encodes CASSSSGTPPLYEQYF.

The chain recombines TRBV10-3 with TRBJ1-3; possible D gene TRBD2, 5 bases. The J call is in doubt because the DNA end fits TRBJ2-2 better. Germline CDR1 reads ENHRY; CDR2 reads SYGVKD. There are 13 residues in the CDR3. The CDR3 bases are TGTGCCATCAGCACCAGCGGCACCGGGGAGCTGTTTTTT. Its protein is CAISTSGTGELFF.

The gene calls are TRBV11-2 and TRBJ2-7; the match to TRBD2 covers 12 bases. Germline trimming cut 7 bases from V and 5 bases from J; bases unmatched to any gene: 18. Germline loops: CDR1 SGHAT, CDR2 FQNNGV. The CDR3 loop spans 18 amino acids. DNA for the CDR3: TGTGCCAGCACCCAGCGACTAGCGGGAGAGGCTGGTAAAGACGAGCAGTACTTC. Translated, it gives CASTQRLAGEAGKDEQYF.

This sequence joins TRBV7-2 and TRBJ2-7; TRBD2 is a possible D gene (6 bases). In germline, CDR1 is SGHTA, CDR2 FQGNSA. This CDR3 spans 15 amino acids. The V end was cut by 1 base, the J end by 6 bases, with 16 bases between. CDR3 DNA sequence: TGTGCCAGCAGCTTAGATGGAGGGGTACAGGTCGAGCAGTACTTC. Its translation is CASSLDGGVQVEQYF.

This sequence joins TRBV28 and TRBJ2-6, with D unclear. In germline, CDR1 is MDHEN, CDR2 SYDVKM. The CDR3 is 14 residues long. The V gene lost 10 bases and the J gene lost 1 base, with 11 bases spanning the gap. Written as DNA, the CDR3 is TGTGCCACAAGTGGGCCGTCTGGGGCCAACGTCCTGACTTTC. Protein product: CATSGPSGANVLTF.

The chain combines TRBV20-1 with TRBJ2-3; D ambiguous. Deletions cut 7 bases from V and 4 bases from J, with 9 bases between. The CDR3 extends over 11 amino acids. Per germline, CDR1 DFQATT and CDR2 SNEGSKA (reference sequence). The DNA for the CDR3 is TGCAGTGGAACCCACTCAGATACGCAGTATTTT. This gives the protein CSGTHSDTQYF.

The chain uses TRBV5-1 and TRBJ2-7; TRBD1 matches 7 bases. J lost 3 bases, V lost 3 bases, and 3 bases had no gene match. The CDR3 contains 13 residues. Looked up from germline, CDR1 is SGHRS and CDR2 is YFSETQ. The chain's CDR3 is CASSSRQGYEQYF. The CDR3 nucleotides read TGCGCCAGCAGCTCTCGACAGGGCTACGAGCAGTACTTC. The complete variable domain, with remaining parts taken from reference TRBV5-1 and TRBJ2-7, reads KAGVTQTPRYLIKTRGQQVTLSCSPISGHRSVSWYQQTPGQGLQFLFEYFSETQRNKGNFPGRFSGRQFSNSRSEMNVSTLELGDSALYLCASSSRQGYEQYFGPGTRLTVT.